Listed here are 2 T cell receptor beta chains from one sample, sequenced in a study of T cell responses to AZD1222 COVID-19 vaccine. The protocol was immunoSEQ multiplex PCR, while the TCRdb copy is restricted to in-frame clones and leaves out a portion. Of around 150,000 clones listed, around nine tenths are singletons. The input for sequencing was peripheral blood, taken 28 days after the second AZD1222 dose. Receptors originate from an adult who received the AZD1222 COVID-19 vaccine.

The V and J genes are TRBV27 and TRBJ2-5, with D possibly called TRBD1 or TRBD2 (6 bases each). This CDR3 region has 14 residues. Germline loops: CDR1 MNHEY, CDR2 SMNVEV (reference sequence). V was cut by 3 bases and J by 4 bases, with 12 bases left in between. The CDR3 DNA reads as TGTGCCAGCAGTTTGAGGGGGGCCCTAGAGACCCAGTACTTC. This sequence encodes CASSLRGALETQYF.

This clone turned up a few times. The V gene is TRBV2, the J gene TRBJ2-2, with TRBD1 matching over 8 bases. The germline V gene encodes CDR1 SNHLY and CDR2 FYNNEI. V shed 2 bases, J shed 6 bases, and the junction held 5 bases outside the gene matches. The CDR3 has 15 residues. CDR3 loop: CASSERQGAAGELFF. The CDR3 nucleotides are TGTGCCAGCAGTGAAAGGCAGGGGGCAGCCGGGGAGCTGTTTTTT.